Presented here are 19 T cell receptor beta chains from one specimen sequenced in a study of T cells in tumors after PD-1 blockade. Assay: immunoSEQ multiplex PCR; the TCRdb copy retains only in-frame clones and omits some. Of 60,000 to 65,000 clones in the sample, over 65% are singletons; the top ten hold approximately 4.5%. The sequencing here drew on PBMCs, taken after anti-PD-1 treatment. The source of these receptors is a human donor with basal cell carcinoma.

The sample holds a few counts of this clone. The CDR3 protein is CASIGQGNSNQPQHF. The CDR3 DNA reads as TGTGCCAGTATCGGACAGGGAAACAGCAATCAGCCCCAGCATTTT. The genes are TRBV19 and TRBJ1-5; 8 nucleotides align to TRBD1. The CDR3 sequence is 15 residues long. Germline V gene lookup returns CDR1 LNHDA and CDR2 SQIVND (reference sequence). V shed 7 bases, J shed 1 base, and the junction held 6 bases outside the gene matches. Drawing the rest from reference TRBV19 and TRBJ1-5, the complete variable domain is DGGITQSPKYLFRKEGQNVTLSCEQNLNHDAMYWYRQDPGQGLRLIYYSQIVNDFQKGDIAEGYSVSREKKESFPLTVTSAQKNPTAFYLCASIGQGNSNQPQHFGDGTRLSIL.

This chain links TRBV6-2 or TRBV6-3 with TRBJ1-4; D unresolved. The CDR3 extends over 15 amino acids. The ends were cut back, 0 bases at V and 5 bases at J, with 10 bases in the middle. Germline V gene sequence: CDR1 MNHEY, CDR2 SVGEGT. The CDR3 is CASSYSGTWNEKLFF. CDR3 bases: TGTGCCAGCAGTTACTCGGGAACTTGGAATGAAAAACTGTTTTTT.

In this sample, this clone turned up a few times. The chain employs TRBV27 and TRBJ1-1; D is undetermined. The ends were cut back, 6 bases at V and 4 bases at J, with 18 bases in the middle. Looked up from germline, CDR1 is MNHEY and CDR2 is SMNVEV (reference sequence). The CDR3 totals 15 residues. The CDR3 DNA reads TGTGCCAGCAGGTTGACGGATCCCTGGGGCACTGAAGCTTTCTTT. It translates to CASRLTDPWGTEAFF.

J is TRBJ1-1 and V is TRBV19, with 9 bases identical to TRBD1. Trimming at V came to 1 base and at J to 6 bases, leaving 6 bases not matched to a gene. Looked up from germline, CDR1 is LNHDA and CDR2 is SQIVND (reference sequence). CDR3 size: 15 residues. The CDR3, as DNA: TGTGCCAGTAGTATAGGAAGAGGGACAGGGTCTGAAGCTTTCTTT. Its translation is CASSIGRGTGSEAFF.

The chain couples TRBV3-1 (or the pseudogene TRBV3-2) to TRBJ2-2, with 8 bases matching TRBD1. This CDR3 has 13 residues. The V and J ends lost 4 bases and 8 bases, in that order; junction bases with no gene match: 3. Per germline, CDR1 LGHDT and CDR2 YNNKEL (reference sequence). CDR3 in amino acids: CASSPRGRGELFF. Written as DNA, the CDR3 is TGTGCCAGCAGCCCCAGGGGGCGAGGGGAGCTGTTTTTT.

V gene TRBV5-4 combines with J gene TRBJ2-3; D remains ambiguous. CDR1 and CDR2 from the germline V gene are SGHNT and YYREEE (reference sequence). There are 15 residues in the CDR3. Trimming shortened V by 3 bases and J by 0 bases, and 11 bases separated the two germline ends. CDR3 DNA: TGTGCCAGCAGCTACGGCAGCGCCAGCACAGATACGCAGTATTTT. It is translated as CASSYGSASTDTQYF.

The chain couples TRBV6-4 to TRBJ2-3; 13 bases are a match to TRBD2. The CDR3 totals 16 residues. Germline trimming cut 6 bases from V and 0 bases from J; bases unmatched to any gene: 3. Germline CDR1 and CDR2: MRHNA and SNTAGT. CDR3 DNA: TGTGCCAGCAGCCTACTAGCGGGGGGGAGCACAGATACGCAGTATTTT. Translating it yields CASSLLAGGSTDTQYF.

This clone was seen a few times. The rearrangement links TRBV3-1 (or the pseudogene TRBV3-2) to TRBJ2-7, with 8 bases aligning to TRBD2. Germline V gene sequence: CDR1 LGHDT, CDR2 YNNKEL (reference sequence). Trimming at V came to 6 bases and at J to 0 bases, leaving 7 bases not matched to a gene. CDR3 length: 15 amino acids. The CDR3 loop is CASSQTSGSSYEQYF. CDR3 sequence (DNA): TGTGCCAGCAGTCAAACTAGCGGATCCTCCTACGAGCAGTACTTC.

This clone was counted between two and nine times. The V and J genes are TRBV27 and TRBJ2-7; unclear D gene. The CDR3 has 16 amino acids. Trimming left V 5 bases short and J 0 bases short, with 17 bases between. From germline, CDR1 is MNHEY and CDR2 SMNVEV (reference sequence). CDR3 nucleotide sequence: TGTGCCAGCAGTGCGAATCGCTACGGAAGCTCCTACGAGCAGTACTTC. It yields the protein CASSANRYGSSYEQYF.

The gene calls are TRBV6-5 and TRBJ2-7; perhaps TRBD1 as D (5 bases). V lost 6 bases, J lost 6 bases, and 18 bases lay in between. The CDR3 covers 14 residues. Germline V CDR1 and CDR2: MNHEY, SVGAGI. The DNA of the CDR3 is TGTGCCAGCAGGGAGCAGGGTGCCGTGAGCGAGCAGTACTTC. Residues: CASREQGAVSEQYF.

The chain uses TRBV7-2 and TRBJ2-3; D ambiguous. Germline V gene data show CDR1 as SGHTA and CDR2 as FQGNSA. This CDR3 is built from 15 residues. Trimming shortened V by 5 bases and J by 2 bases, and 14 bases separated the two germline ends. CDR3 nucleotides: TGTGCCAGCAGCGTTTTAAATACCTTCACAGATACGCAGTATTTT. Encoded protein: CASSVLNTFTDTQYF. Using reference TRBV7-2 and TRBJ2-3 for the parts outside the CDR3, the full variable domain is GAGVSQSPSNKVTEKGKDVELRCDPISGHTALYWYRQSLGQGLEFLIYFQGNSAPDKSGLPSDRFSAERTGGSVSTLTIQRTQQEDSAVYLCASSVLNTFTDTQYFGPGTRLTVL.

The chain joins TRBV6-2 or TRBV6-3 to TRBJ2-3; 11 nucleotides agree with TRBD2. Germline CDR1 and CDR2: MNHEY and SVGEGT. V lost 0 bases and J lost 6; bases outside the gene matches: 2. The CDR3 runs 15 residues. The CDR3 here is CASSYSLAGGDTQYF. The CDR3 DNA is TGTGCCAGCAGTTACTCGCTAGCGGGGGGTGATACGCAGTATTTT.

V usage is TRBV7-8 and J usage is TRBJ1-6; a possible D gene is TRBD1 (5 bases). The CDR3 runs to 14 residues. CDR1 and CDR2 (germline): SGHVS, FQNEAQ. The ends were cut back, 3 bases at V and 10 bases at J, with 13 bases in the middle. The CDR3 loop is CASSFYWGESPLHF. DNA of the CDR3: TGTGCCAGCAGCTTTTACTGGGGGGAGTCACCCCTCCACTTT.

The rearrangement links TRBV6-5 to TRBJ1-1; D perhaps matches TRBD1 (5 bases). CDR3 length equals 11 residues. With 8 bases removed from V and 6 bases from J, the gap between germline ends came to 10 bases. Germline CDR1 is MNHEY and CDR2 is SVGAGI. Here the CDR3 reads CASPAGPEAFF. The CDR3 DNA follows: TGTGCCAGCCCCGCGGGACCTGAAGCTTTCTTT.

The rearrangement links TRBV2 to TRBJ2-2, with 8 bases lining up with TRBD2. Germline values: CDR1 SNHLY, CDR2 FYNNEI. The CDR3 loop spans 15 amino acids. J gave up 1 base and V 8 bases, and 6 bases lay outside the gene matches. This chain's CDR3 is CASSGGPRNTGELFF. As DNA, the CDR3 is TGTGCCAGCTCGGGAGGGCCAAGGAACACCGGGGAGCTGTTTTTT.

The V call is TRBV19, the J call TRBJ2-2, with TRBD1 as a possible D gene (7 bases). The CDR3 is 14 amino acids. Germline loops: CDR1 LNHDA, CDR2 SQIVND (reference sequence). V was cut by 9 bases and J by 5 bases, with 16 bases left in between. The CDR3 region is CASRAGQITGELFF. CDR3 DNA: TGTGCCAGCAGGGCGGGACAGATAACCGGGGAGCTGTTTTTT.

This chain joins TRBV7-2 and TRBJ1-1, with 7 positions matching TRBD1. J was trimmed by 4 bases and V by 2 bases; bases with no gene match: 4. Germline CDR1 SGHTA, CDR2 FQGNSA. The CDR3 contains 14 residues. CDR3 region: CASSLIEGATEAFF. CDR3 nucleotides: TGTGCCAGCAGCTTAATAGAGGGGGCCACTGAAGCTTTCTTT.

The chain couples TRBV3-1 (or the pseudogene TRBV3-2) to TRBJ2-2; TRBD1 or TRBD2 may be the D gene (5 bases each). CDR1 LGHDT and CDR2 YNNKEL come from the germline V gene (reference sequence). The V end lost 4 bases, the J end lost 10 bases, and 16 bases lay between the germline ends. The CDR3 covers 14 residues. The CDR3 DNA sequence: TGTGCCAGCAGCCTGCCGGGACCACGCGTGGAGCTGTTTTTT. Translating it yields CASSLPGPRVELFF.

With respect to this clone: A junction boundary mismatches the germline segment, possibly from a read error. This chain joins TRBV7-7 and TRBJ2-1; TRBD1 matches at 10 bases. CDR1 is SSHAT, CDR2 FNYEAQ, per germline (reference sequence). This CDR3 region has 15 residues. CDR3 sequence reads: CASSLDRGRLSEQFF. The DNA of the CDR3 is TGTGCTAGCAGCTTAGACAGGGGGCGTTTATCTGAGCAGTTCTTC.